The 3 T cell receptor beta chains below were found in one sample sequenced in a study of Ad26.COV2.S vaccination and SARS-CoV-2 variants. TCRdb's copy holds only in-frame clones and misses some; the assay was immunoSEQ multiplex PCR. The sample consists of 300,000 to 450,000 clones, roughly 81% of them appearing once. Treatment denoted: roughly 20 received Ad26.COV2.S at low or high dose, single or two shots; roughly five received placebo; per-sample allocation not given. Day 63 after the first injection of vaccine or placebo was the sampling time. Sequenced here: peripheral blood, sampled in a trial of Ad26.COV2.S vaccine versus placebo. The source of these receptors is a person aged 18-65 years who received the Ad26.COV2.S COVID-19 vaccine or a placebo.

This clone was seen a handful of times. The chain recombines TRBV19 with TRBJ2-5; D is undetermined. Germline assignment: CDR1 LNHDA and CDR2 SQIVND (reference sequence). Between the trimmed V and J ends, which lost 5 bases and 2 bases, there was a span of 12 bases. This CDR3 is 14 amino acids long. The CDR3 DNA sequence: TGTGCCAGTAGTTTCCAGGCGTTTCAAGAGACCCAGTACTTC. It specifies CASSFQAFQETQYF. The entire variable domain, with the rest obtained from reference TRBV19 and TRBJ2-5, is as follows: DGGITQSPKYLFRKEGQNVTLSCEQNLNHDAMYWYRQDPGQGLRLIYYSQIVNDFQKGDIAEGYSVSREKKESFPLTVTSAQKNPTAFYLCASSFQAFQETQYFGPGTRLLVL.

This clone was seen ten or more times. The identical CDR3 is also encoded by other nucleotide sequences in the sample. The V gene is TRBV18, the J gene TRBJ1-2; 8 bases align to TRBD1. Germline assignment: CDR1 KGHSH and CDR2 LQKENI. CDR3 length equals 14 residues. V was pared by 1 base and J by 7 bases, with 5 bases of the junction left unmatched. As DNA, the CDR3 is TGTGCCAGCTCACCACTGGACAGGGACTCTGGCTACACCTTC. Protein sequence: CASSPLDRDSGYTF.

This rearrangement joins TRBV18 to TRBJ2-7; 7 bases match TRBD1. The CDR3 extends over 16 amino acids. V lost 1 base to trimming and J lost 7 bases; unmatched junction nucleotides: 13. Germline values: CDR1 KGHSH, CDR2 LQKENI. The CDR3, as DNA: TGTGCCAGCTCACCACAGACCCGGGACAGTGGATTTGAGCAGTACTTC. This sequence encodes CASSPQTRDSGFEQYF.